The 5 T cell receptor beta chains presented below share a single source sample, sequenced in a study of blood T cell repertoires in COVID-19. The method was immunoSEQ multiplex PCR; TCRdb's version includes in-frame clones alone and lacks a portion of them. The sample contains approximately 100,000 clones, around 85% of which appear only once. Sequencing was done on a sample of peripheral blood. The receptors here all came from a man aged 65 to 85 with active or convalescent COVID-19.

This clone showed up just once. The chain carries TRBV11-1 and TRBJ2-3, with 11 bases identical to TRBD2. The CDR3 is 16 residues long. V was pared by 4 bases and J by 2 bases, with 5 bases of the junction left unmatched. The germline V gene encodes CDR1 SGHAT and CDR2 FQDESV (reference sequence). The CDR3 sequence: CASSYLAGGPTDTQYF. CDR3 DNA sequence: TGTGCCAGCAGCTACCTAGCGGGAGGTCCCACAGATACGCAGTATTTT. Supplemented by reference TRBV11-1 and TRBJ2-3, the full variable domain reads EAEVAQSPRYKITEKSQAVAFWCDPISGHATLYWYRQILGQGPELLVQFQDESVVDDSQLPKDRFSAERLKGVDSTLKIQPAELGDSAMYLCASSYLAGGPTDTQYFGPGTRLTVL.

V is TRBV3-1 (or the pseudogene TRBV3-2) and J is TRBJ2-5, with 8 bases fitting TRBD1. With V trimmed by 1 base and J by 0 bases, 4 bases remained unmatched. This CDR3 is built from 16 residues. CDR1 and CDR2 (germline): LGHDT, YNNKEL (reference sequence). The DNA for the CDR3 is TGTGCCAGCAGCCAAGGGGACAGGCCGTACCAAGAGACCCAGTACTTC. It specifies CASSQGDRPYQETQYF.

The rearrangement links TRBV6-5 to TRBJ2-1; 10 bases match TRBD2. CDR1 and CDR2 from the germline V gene are MNHEY and SVGAGI. Trimming at V came to 6 bases and at J to 3 bases, leaving 5 bases not matched to a gene. The CDR3 length is 15 residues. The CDR3 coding sequence is TGTGCCAGCAGGTCGCCTAGCGGGAGCTACAATGAGCAGTTCTTC. This translates into CASRSPSGSYNEQFF.

This clone was recorded a few times. The chain has TRBV18 and TRBJ2-1, with 10 positions matching TRBD1. This CDR3 has 18 residues. Germline lookup yields CDR1 KGHSH and CDR2 LQKENI. With 0 bases clipped from V and 0 bases from J, the junction kept 5 bases outside the gene matches. This CDR3 reads CASSPPTDRGPSYNEQFF. The CDR3 region has the DNA TGTGCCAGCTCACCACCCACAGACAGGGGGCCCTCCTACAATGAGCAGTTCTTC.

The CDR3 sequence: CATSEVSGSSYNEQFF. CDR3 DNA: TGTGCCACCAGTGAGGTGAGCGGGAGCTCCTACAATGAGCAGTTCTTC. The V gene is TRBV24-1, the J gene TRBJ2-1; 8 bases are shared with TRBD2. Germline V CDR1 and CDR2: KGHDR, SFDVKD. The trim removed 4 bases at V and 0 bases at J, leaving 4 bases unmatched. CDR3 length: 16 amino acids.